This TCR beta chain derives from a study of T cell changes during pregnancy in multiple sclerosis. TCRdb's copy holds only in-frame clones and misses some; the assay was immunoSEQ multiplex PCR. The sample includes tens of thousands of clones, approximately 89% seen only once; the top ten take around 0.69%. Germline V gives CDR1 LGHNA, CDR2 YSLEER. With V trimmed by 4 bases and J by 1 base, 8 bases remained unmatched. The length of the CDR3 is 17 residues. Concerning this clone itself: Distinct nucleotide sequences in the sample also encode this CDR3.

Sequenced here: CD4+ T cells from peripheral blood mononuclear cells, sampled in the second trimester of pregnancy. The rearrangement joins TRBV4-3 to TRBJ2-2; 8 bases match TRBD1. This TCR was sampled from a female donor in good health, enrolled as a control in a pregnancy study. DNA for the CDR3: TGCGCCAGCAGCCTGGGGACAGGCCAACGGAACACCGGGGAGCTGTTTTTT. As protein: CASSLGTGQRNTGELFF.